Below, 14 T cell receptor beta chains from the same sample are listed, as sequenced in a study of cytomegalovirus exposure and HLA in healthy donors. PCR used 60 Vbeta primers and 13 Jbeta primers. Clones were read by immunoSEQ multiplex PCR, and TCRdb kept only the in-frame ones, dropping some. The sample lists some 70,000 clones; approximately 70% were seen once. Specimen: PBMCs. The receptors derive from a male donor in good health and CMV-seropositive.

The genes are TRBV5-4 and TRBJ2-7; 7 bases are shared with TRBD1. V lost 4 bases to trimming and J lost 1 base; unmatched junction nucleotides: 11. CDR3 length equals 16 residues. Germline V lookup: CDR1 SGHNT, CDR2 YYREEE (reference sequence). CDR3 residues: CASSPALTGHSYEQYF. The CDR3 nucleotides read TGTGCCAGCAGCCCCGCCTTGACAGGGCATTCCTACGAGCAGTACTTC.

In the case of this clone: Other DNA sequences in the sample encode the same CDR3. The chain recombines TRBV5-1 with TRBJ2-7; D may be TRBD2 (5 bases). The CDR3 runs 12 residues. Deletions cut 4 bases from V and 7 bases from J, with 12 bases between. Germline CDR1 and CDR2: SGHRS and YFSETQ. The CDR3 DNA reads TGCGCCAGCAGCCTGGGCCGGGGTGAGCAGTACTTC. Amino acid sequence: CASSLGRGEQYF.

There are a few counts of this clone. The rearrangement uses TRBV2 and TRBJ2-7; D possibly corresponds to TRBD1 (6 bases). Germline values: CDR1 SNHLY, CDR2 FYNNEI. Trimming stripped 2 bases from V and 3 bases from J, with 14 bases between. This CDR3 region has 15 residues. This chain's CDR3 is CASSERRQGSYEQYF. The CDR3 DNA is TGTGCCAGCAGTGAAAGGAGGCAGGGGAGCTACGAGCAGTACTTC. The full variable domain, with the rest looked up from reference TRBV2 and TRBJ2-7, is EPEVTQTPSHQVTQMGQEVILRCVPISNHLYFYWYRQILGQKVEFLVSFYNNEISEKSEIFDDQFSVERPDGSNFTLKIRSTKLEDSAMYFCASSERRQGSYEQYFGPGTRLTVT.

The table lists this clone with a few counts. The V and J genes are TRBV19 and TRBJ1-2; D unclear. The CDR3 is 15 residues long. With 3 bases removed from V and 5 bases from J, the gap between germline ends came to 16 bases. Germline CDR1 is LNHDA and CDR2 is SQIVND (reference sequence). CDR3 sequence reads: CASSIQAGSRYGYTF. CDR3 in DNA: TGTGCCAGTAGTATCCAAGCGGGATCTCGATATGGCTACACCTTC. Together with reference TRBV19 and TRBJ1-2, the CDR3 gives the full variable domain: DGGITQSPKYLFRKEGQNVTLSCEQNLNHDAMYWYRQDPGQGLRLIYYSQIVNDFQKGDIAEGYSVSREKKESFPLTVTSAQKNPTAFYLCASSIQAGSRYGYTFGSGTRLTVV.

The chain's CDR3 is CASSLRDSSYEQYF. CDR3 DNA: TGCGCCAGCAGCCTCCGGGACAGTTCCTACGAGCAGTACTTC. The gene calls are TRBV4-3 and TRBJ2-7; 7 bases agree with TRBD1. Looked up from germline, CDR1 is LGHNA and CDR2 is YSLEER. With 4 bases clipped from V and 1 base from J, the junction kept 4 bases outside the gene matches. The CDR3 loop spans 14 amino acids.

The V and J genes are TRBV9 and TRBJ1-1; possibly TRBD1 for D (6 bases). The V gene's germline CDR1 is SGDLS and CDR2 YYNGEE. Trimming removed 5 bases from V and 6 bases from J, with 20 bases in between. The CDR3 spans 15 residues. The CDR3 sequence: CASSDQPTGLSEAFF. CDR3 sequence (DNA): TGTGCCAGCAGTGACCAACCAACAGGGCTCTCTGAAGCTTTCTTT.

V usage is TRBV2 and J usage is TRBJ2-1, with D uncertain. Trimming cost V 5 bases and J 8 bases, with 7 bases left between them. This CDR3 has 11 residues. Germline V gene data show CDR1 as SNHLY and CDR2 as FYNNEI. The CDR3 DNA reads as TGTGCCAGCAGTTATGCGTATGAGCAGTTCTTC. It yields the protein CASSYAYEQFF.

This chain uses TRBV2 with TRBJ2-5; D is unclear. V lost 4 bases to trimming and J lost 1 base, with 10 bases between them. Germline values: CDR1 SNHLY, CDR2 FYNNEI. This CDR3 contains 14 residues. The CDR3 DNA is TGTGCCAGCAGTGCCACAGCAGCCCAAGAGACCCAGTACTTC. This encodes CASSATAAQETQYF.

This clone was observed many times. The chain recombines TRBV10-2 with TRBJ2-2; 7 nucleotides align to TRBD2. V shed 7 bases, J shed 3 bases, and the junction held 8 bases outside the gene matches. This CDR3 region has 15 residues. Germline V gene sequence: CDR1 WSHSY, CDR2 SAAADI. CDR3 in amino acids: CASMSGGQYTGELFF. The DNA for the CDR3 is TGCGCCAGCATGTCGGGAGGCCAATACACCGGGGAGCTGTTTTTT.

The chain employs TRBV9 and TRBJ1-2, with TRBD1 matching over 10 bases. This CDR3 comprises 16 residues. J gave up 8 bases and V 0 bases, and 10 bases lay outside the gene matches. Germline values: CDR1 SGDLS, CDR2 YYNGEE. In nucleotides, the CDR3 is TGTGCCAGCAGCGTAGTTTTAATGGGACAGGGGCGCGGCTACACCTTC. Encoded protein: CASSVVLMGQGRGYTF.

The J gene is TRBJ2-1, the V gene TRBV30; the match to TRBD2 covers 11 bases. Germline V gene data show CDR1 as GTSNPN and CDR2 as SVGIG (reference sequence). The ends lost 1 base at V and 6 bases at J; junction bases unmatched: 5. The CDR3 spans 15 residues. CDR3 nucleotide sequence: TGTGCCTGGAGTGGACTAGCGGGGTTCCGCAATGAGCAGTTCTTC. It specifies CAWSGLAGFRNEQFF. The full variable domain, in which reference TRBV30 and TRBJ2-1 provide the parts outside the CDR3, is SQTIHQWPATLVQPVGSPLSLECTVEGTSNPNLYWYRQAAGRGLQLLFYSVGIGQISSEVPQNLSASRPQDRQFILSSKKLLLSDSGFYLCAWSGLAGFRNEQFFGPGTRLTVL.

As regards this clone: Compared with germline, one end of the junction differs, possibly owing to a read error. The V gene is TRBV7-9, the J gene TRBJ2-5, with unresolved D. The germline V gene has CDR1 SEHNR and CDR2 FQNEAQ (reference sequence). This CDR3 region has 12 residues. The CDR3 DNA sequence: TGTTCCAGCAGCTTAGTCGGTGAGACCCAGTACTTC. Translated, it gives CSSSLVGETQYF.

The genes are TRBV4-1 and TRBJ2-7; the D is unclear. The CDR3 has 16 residues. Germline CDR1 and CDR2: MGHRA and YSYEKL. Between the trimmed V and J ends, which lost 0 bases and 2 bases, there was a span of 14 bases. The CDR3 DNA is TGCGCCAGCAGCCAAGATTTGCGCCGGTCAACCTACGAGCAGTACTTC. It yields the protein CASSQDLRRSTYEQYF.

Relative to its sample, this clone is medium-sized. J is TRBJ1-3 and V is TRBV6-5; D is possibly TRBD1 (6 bases). The germline gives CDR1 MNHEY, CDR2 SVGAGI. V was cut by 10 bases and J by 1 base, with 11 bases left in between. The CDR3 sequence is 13 residues long. The CDR3 sequence: CATLTGSGNTIYF. The CDR3, as DNA: TGTGCCACCCTAACAGGGTCTGGAAACACCATATATTTT.